These 21 T cell receptor beta chains share one sample of origin, sequenced in a study of T-cell reconstitution after alpha-beta-depleted transplantation in children. Preparation of the TCRbeta library was carried out with unique molecular identifiers. Each CDR3 protein gets one entry after TCRdb re-called the PCR reads with MiXCR. The sample includes about 29,000 distinct CDR3 sequences, around 6.3% seen only once; the top ten take roughly 7%. This sample comprised PBMCs, mostly from graft donor cells, obtained 180 days after TCRalphabeta/CD19-depleted stem cell transplant. The receptors stem from a male patient younger than 18 who had a stem cell transplant for acute myeloid leukemia, so the T cells may come from the graft donor.

This clonotype occurred many times. V gene TRBV5-4 combines with J gene TRBJ2-1, with 7 positions matching TRBD1. V was clipped by 0 bases and J by 6 bases; unmatched bases: 3. The germline CDR1 and CDR2 sequences are SGHNT and YYREEE (reference sequence). The CDR3 runs 14 residues. CDR3 in amino acids: CASSLERGLNEQFF. The CDR3 region has the DNA TGTGCCAGCAGCTTGGAAAGGGGGCTCAATGAGCAGTTCTTC. Filled out from reference TRBV5-4 and TRBJ2-1, the complete variable domain reads ETGVTQSPTHLIKTRGQQVTLRCSSQSGHNTVSWYQQALGQGPQFIFQYYREEENGRGNFPPRFSGLQFPNYSSELNVNALELDDSALYLCASSLERGLNEQFFGPGTRLTVL.

CDR3 region: CASSVGLAAYEQYV. The CDR3 DNA reads as TGTGCCAGCAGCGTGGGACTAGCGGCCTACGAGCAGTACGTC. The chain couples TRBV5-5 to TRBJ2-7; 11 bases are a match to TRBD2. This CDR3 has 14 amino acids. Germline V lookup: CDR1 SGHKS, CDR2 YYEKEE (reference sequence). The J segment lost 2 bases and the V segment lost 4 bases, leaving 2 bases of the junction unmatched.

This clonotype was found many times. The chain combines TRBV6-2 or TRBV6-3 with TRBJ2-7; 9 positions agree with TRBD2. CDR3 size: 17 residues. The J segment lost 5 bases and the V segment lost 0 bases, leaving 11 bases of the junction unmatched. Germline CDR1 MNHEY, CDR2 SVGEGT. The CDR3 nucleotides are TGTGCCAGCAGTTACTCGATCATTGTTGCTAGCGGGAACGAGCAGTACTTC. Translated, it gives CASSYSIIVASGNEQYF.

In regard to this clonotype: This could be a read error, since a much larger clone is one nucleotide away. V usage is TRBV5-1 and J usage is TRBJ2-7, with 8 nucleotides matching TRBD1. CDR1 and CDR2 (germline): SGHRS, YFSETQ. The CDR3 is made up of 14 amino acids. DNA for the CDR3: TGCGCCAGCAGCTCCGCCGGACAGGGCTACGAGCACTACTTC. Amino acids: CASSSAGQGYEHYF.

This clonotype was seen ten or more times. V usage is TRBV7-2 and J usage is TRBJ2-7; 7 bases are shared with TRBD2. This CDR3 has 14 amino acids. Germline assignment: CDR1 SGHTA and CDR2 FQGNSA. V shed 7 bases and J 2 bases; nucleotides not matched to a gene: 8. The DNA for the CDR3 is TGTGCCAGCACCCTGGGGGGGACCCCCTACGAGCAGTACTTC. It codes for CASTLGGTPYEQYF.

This clonotype was seen repeatedly, ten times or more. The genes are TRBV20-1 and TRBJ2-7, with D perhaps matching TRBD1 (6 bases). The CDR3 loop spans 14 amino acids. Trimming left V 0 bases short and J 5 bases short, with 14 bases between. Per the germline V gene, CDR1 is DFQATT and CDR2 is SNEGSKA (reference sequence). Here the CDR3 DNA reads TGCAGTGCTAGAGATCAAGTGACAGGCGACGAGCAGTACTTC. Translating it yields CSARDQVTGDEQYF.

This clonotype has a count of ten or more. The rearrangement joins TRBV4-3 to TRBJ1-2; the D gene is possibly TRBD1 (5 bases). The germline V and J ends were trimmed by 3 bases and 2 bases, with 13 bases remaining between them. The CDR3 runs to 15 residues. CDR1 is LGHNA, CDR2 YSLEER, per germline. The CDR3 protein is CASSQFRGVNYGYTF. CDR3 bases: TGCGCCAGCAGCCAGTTTAGAGGGGTGAACTATGGCTACACCTTC.

This clonotype was recorded at least ten times. V usage is TRBV28 and J usage is TRBJ2-7, with D perhaps TRBD1 or TRBD2 (6 bases each). The length of the CDR3 is 15 residues. Per germline, CDR1 MDHEN and CDR2 SYDVKM. V lost 5 bases and J lost 2, with 16 bases in between. CDR3 in amino acids: CASSAIWGATYEQYF. CDR3 DNA: TGTGCCAGCAGTGCAATATGGGGGGCAACCTACGAGCAGTACTTC.

A note on this clonotype: Because the CDR3's place on the DNA is in doubt, the DNA is left out and the CDR3 is given as listed by TCRdb. The chain combines TRBV29-1 with TRBJ2-2; the D call TRBD2 from the table was never checked on the DNA. The CDR3 is 14 residues long, ends included. CDR1 and CDR2 (germline): SQVTM, ANQGSEA. The CDR3 region is CSVPGGLVPGSCFF.

In its sample, this clonotype was seen many times. The chain employs TRBV7-9 and TRBJ2-5; 14 bases line up with TRBD2. This CDR3 spans 15 amino acids. V shed 4 bases, J shed 5 bases, and the junction held 3 bases outside the gene matches. Germline V gives CDR1 SEHNR, CDR2 FQNEAQ (reference sequence). Here the CDR3 reads CASSSGLAGVETQYF. The CDR3 nucleotides are TGTGCCAGCAGCTCGGGACTAGCGGGAGTGGAGACCCAGTACTTC.

This clonotype was counted ten times or more. V and J are TRBV28 and TRBJ2-7; D gene uncertain. V shed 3 bases and J shed 6 bases, with 9 bases lying between them. The CDR3 runs 12 residues. Germline loops: CDR1 MDHEN, CDR2 SYDVKM. CDR3 in amino acids: CASSFRGTEQYF. As DNA, the CDR3 is TGTGCCAGCAGTTTTCGAGGAACCGAGCAGTACTTC.

For this clonotype: This sequence may be a read error, since a much larger clone differs from it by one base. The CDR3 spells CASRAGTYSGNTIYF. The DNA of the CDR3 is TGTGCCAGCAGAGCAGGGACCTATTCGGGAAACACCATATATTTT. The V gene is TRBV27, the J gene TRBJ1-3, with D possibly being TRBD1 (5 bases). The germline V gene encodes CDR1 MNHEY and CDR2 SMNVEV (reference sequence). The CDR3 extends over 15 amino acids. Trimming stripped 6 bases from V and 4 bases from J, with 16 bases between.

This chain joins TRBV2 and TRBJ1-1; TRBD1 is a possible D gene (5 bases). Germline values: CDR1 SNHLY, CDR2 FYNNEI. The V end lost 8 bases, the J end lost 0 bases, and 13 bases lay between the germline ends. This CDR3 has 14 residues. The chain's CDR3 is CASSLGRLNTEAFF. CDR3 DNA: TGTGCCAGCTCGTTGGGGCGGTTGAACACTGAAGCTTTCTTT.

This clonotype occurred many times. The chain carries TRBV5-5 and TRBJ1-1; TRBD1 aligns across 10 bases. The length of the CDR3 is 13 residues. V was clipped by 5 bases and J by 4 bases; unmatched bases: 2. CDR1 and CDR2 (germline): SGHKS, YYEKEE (reference sequence). CDR3 DNA sequence: TGTGCCAGCAGTCGGGACAGGGGCACTGAAGCTTTCTTT. Translating gives CASSRDRGTEAFF.

This clonotype has a count of ten or more. The V gene is TRBV29-1, the J gene TRBJ2-1, with 13 bases fitting TRBD2. J lost 9 bases, V lost 5 bases, and 4 bases had no gene match. The CDR3 length is 13 residues. Germline V CDR1 and CDR2: SQVTM, ANQGSEA. CDR3 in DNA: TGCAGCGTTCGGACTAGCGGGAGTGGTGAGCAGTTCTTC. The encoded protein is CSVRTSGSGEQFF.

This clonotype was seen ten or more times. The CDR3 is CASSYSREGYYGYTF. The CDR3 coding sequence is TGTGCCAGCAGTTACTCGAGAGAGGGCTACTATGGCTACACCTTC. The chain combines TRBV6-2 or TRBV6-3 with TRBJ1-2; no reliable D call. This CDR3 contains 15 residues. V was pared by 0 bases and J by 3 bases, with 11 bases between. Per germline, CDR1 MNHEY and CDR2 SVGEGT.

This clonotype was detected many times. This sequence joins TRBV5-6 and TRBJ2-4; tentatively, D is TRBD2 (7 bases). There are 12 residues in the CDR3. Trimming left V 2 bases short and J 12 bases short, with 12 bases between. The germline CDR1 and CDR2 sequences are SGHDT and YYEEEE. The chain's CDR3 is CASSFRGGNQYF. The CDR3 DNA reads TGTGCCAGCAGCTTTAGGGGGGGCAATCAGTACTTC.

This clonotype was seen at least ten times. This chain connects TRBV7-9 to TRBJ2-3; TRBD1 is a possible D gene (6 bases). V lost 3 bases to trimming and J lost 2 bases, with 12 bases between them. Germline lookup yields CDR1 SEHNR and CDR2 FQNEAQ (reference sequence). The CDR3 extends over 15 amino acids. DNA for the CDR3: TGTGCCAGCAGCTTTGGGGGCAACCCCACAGATACGCAGTATTTT. It codes for CASSFGGNPTDTQYF.

In this sample, this clonotype turned up many times. V is TRBV6-2 or TRBV6-3 and J is TRBJ1-2, with TRBD1 as a possible D gene (6 bases). The germline CDR1 and CDR2 sequences are MNHEY and SVGEGT. This CDR3 has 16 amino acids. The V end lost 2 bases, the J end lost 7 bases, and 20 bases lay between the germline ends. CDR3 DNA sequence: TGTGCCAGCAGTTACCCTCTAGGGTCTCCGGGGGCTGGCTACACCTTC. Its translation is CASSYPLGSPGAGYTF.

This clonotype was seen many times. Mismatch with germline at one junction end may stem from a read error. The chain links TRBV28 to TRBJ2-7; D is unresolved. From germline, CDR1 is MDHEN and CDR2 SYDVKM. This CDR3 comprises 11 residues. The CDR3 bases are TGTGCCAGCAGTTCATCGGAACATGGCGACTTC. It yields the protein CASSSSEHGDF.

This clonotype was seen many times. The rearrangement joins TRBV7-8 to TRBJ1-1; no clear D gene. The V gene lost 4 bases and the J gene lost 1 base, with 13 bases spanning the gap. The length of the CDR3 is 15 residues. Germline assignment: CDR1 SGHVS and CDR2 FQNEAQ. The CDR3 nucleotides read TGTGCCAGCAGCTCTACCGATGGGTGGAACACTGAAGCTTTCTTT. This sequence encodes CASSSTDGWNTEAFF.